This T cell receptor (beta chain) was documented in a study of T-cell reconstitution after alpha-beta-depleted transplantation in children. Researchers prepared the TCRbeta library using unique molecular identifiers, the study reports. MiXCR was run by TCRdb on the PCR reads, yielding one entry per CDR3 protein. The sample contains fewer than 85,000 distinct CDR3 sequences, 13% to 15% of which appear only once. In this sample, this clonotype turned up a few times. Its antigen remains unknown. The CDR3 is 14 residues long. Germline V gives CDR1 DFQATT, CDR2 SNEGSKA (reference sequence). The V gene lost 3 bases and the J gene lost 3 bases, with 15 bases spanning the gap. Study-level results: T-cell counts and diversity at one year post-transplant came mainly from newly produced T cells. High day-60 TCRbeta diversity in some patients came from surviving recipient T cells and thymic progenitors. Several hundred graft clones that had expanded were reportedly the source of alpha-beta T cells about two months after transplant.

V is TRBV20-1 and J is TRBJ2-7, with a tentative D call TRBD2 (6 bases). This clonotype was obtained from a male patient between 2 and 15 years old who had a stem cell transplant for acute lymphoblastic leukemia, so the T cells may come from the graft donor. This specimen consisted of PBMCs, mostly from graft donor cells, obtained 180 days after TCRalphabeta/CD19-depleted stem cell transplant. For the CDR3, the DNA is TGCAGTGCTAGGGCCGCAGGGAGGTACTACGAGCAGTACTTC. This codes for CSARAAGRYYEQYF.